This T cell receptor beta chain came from a study of blood T cell repertoires in COVID-19. This clone was counted between two and nine times. The CDR3 spans 16 residues. In germline, CDR1 is SGHDN, CDR2 FVKESK. V shed 3 bases, J shed 0 bases, and the junction held 5 bases outside the gene matches. Libraries were prepared by immunoSEQ multiplex PCR; TCRdb keeps only in-frame clonotypes and omits some of them. The sample contains approximately 360,000 clones, roughly 90% of which appear only once. This clonotype originated in a woman aged 30 to 39 with acute COVID-19. The material sequenced was PBMCs or T cells enriched from blood (not recorded which). The chain has TRBV14 and TRBJ2-3; 8 bases match TRBD2. In nucleotides, the CDR3 is TGTGCCAGCAGCCATTTAGCGGGGATAAGCACAGATACGCAGTATTTT. Translated, it gives CASSHLAGISTDTQYF.